The table lists the clone carrying this T cell receptor beta chain with a count of one. This sample stems from a study of cytomegalovirus exposure and HLA in healthy donors. CDR3 length: 14 residues. V trimming: 5 bases; J trimming: 0 bases; junction bases outside the gene matches: 4. In germline, CDR1 is MNHNY, CDR2 SVGAGI (reference sequence). From the approximately 110-subject validation cohort, which was separate from the roughly 700-subject first cohort, the donors were drawn. Some clones are missing from TCRdb's copy, which holds only in-frame ones; the method was immunoSEQ multiplex PCR. This table holds 100,000 to 150,000 clones, around 88% found once.

The rearrangement links TRBV6-6 to TRBJ2-7; 7 bases agree with TRBD2. Sequencing input: PBMCs. The sequence came from a young man in good health and CMV-seronegative. In DNA form, the CDR3 reads TGTGCCAGCAGTGTAAGCGGGATCTCCTACGAGCAGTACTTC. It translates to CASSVSGISYEQYF.